This TCR beta chain was observed in a study of Ad26.COV2.S vaccination and SARS-CoV-2 variants. Overall study: The COV1001 Ad26.COV2.S trial arm included the donor.

As to treatment: 15 to 20 received Ad26.COV2.S at low or high dose, single or two shots; several received placebo; per-sample allocation not given. Each sample was drawn 63 days after the first injection (of vaccine or placebo). The CDR3 covers 13 residues. Germline CDR1 MGHRA, CDR2 YSYEKL. V shed 3 bases and J shed 4 bases, with 9 bases lying between them. Sequenced by immunoSEQ multiplex PCR; TCRdb stores in-frame clones only, minus some. This sample carries some 300,000 clones, about 86% of them seen once, and the ten largest clones take around 2%. Sequenced material: peripheral blood, taken in a trial of Ad26.COV2.S vaccine versus placebo. This chain uses TRBV4-1 with TRBJ1-1, with unresolved D. The origin of this receptor is a person between 18 and 65 years old who received the Ad26.COV2.S COVID-19 vaccine or a placebo. CDR3 bases: TGCGCCAGCAGCCAGCCAGTGGGCACTGAAGCTTTCTTT. This gives the protein CASSQPVGTEAFF.